The 15 T cell receptor beta chains below come from one sample, sequenced in a study of tumor-infiltrating lymphocytes in primary liver carcinoma. The tissue used was unsorted bulk material of about 19-34 mg. RNA and DNA were co-extracted from it with the AllPrep DNA/RNA mini kit. Synthesis of TCR beta cDNA was carried out from approximately 470 ng total RNA with a constant-region primer. Sequencing libraries for TCR beta derived from three nested multiplex PCR rounds that used slightly modified ARM-PCR. TRBV1-TRBV30 forward and Cbeta reverse primers drove the first two roughly 10-cycle rounds. Each CDR3 protein is one row after TCRdb ran MiXCR on the multiplex PCR reads. The repertoire has approximately 73,000 distinct CDR3 sequences, 55% to 75% of them found once; the top ten carry about a quarter. Sequenced material: liver tumor tissue from sampling region 4. Subset noted: tumor region T4, right-lateral pole. The receptors were sampled from a man aged 35 to 55 with primary liver carcinoma and hepatitis B virus infection.

This chain's CDR3 is CASSNDSYEQYF. Here the CDR3 DNA reads TGTGCCAGCAGTAACGACAGCTACGAGCAGTACTTC. The genes are TRBV2 and TRBJ2-7; D is perhaps TRBD1 (5 bases). V lost 5 bases, J lost 3 bases, and 8 bases lay in between. The CDR3 consists of 12 residues. Germline CDR1 and CDR2: SNHLY and FYNNEI. Combining the CDR3 with reference TRBV2 and TRBJ2-7 gives the whole variable domain EPEVTQTPSHQVTQMGQEVILRCVPISNHLYFYWYRQILGQKVEFLVSFYNNEISEKSEIFDDQFSVERPDGSNFTLKIRSTKLEDSAMYFCASSNDSYEQYFGPGTRLTVT.

V is TRBV15 and J is TRBJ2-1; 7 nucleotides line up with TRBD1. CDR3 length equals 16 residues. J was trimmed by 2 bases and V by 8 bases; bases with no gene match: 12. From germline, CDR1 is LNHNV and CDR2 YYDKDF (reference sequence). The CDR3 is CATSVSGTATYNEQFF. In nucleotides, the CDR3 is TGTGCCACCTCTGTTAGTGGGACAGCAACCTACAATGAGCAGTTCTTC.

This clonotype has at least ten counts. The chain couples TRBV10-3 to TRBJ2-5; D perhaps matches TRBD2 (5 bases). Germline CDR1 is ENHRY and CDR2 is SYGVKD. This CDR3 spans 15 amino acids. Trimming took 0 bases from V and 7 from J, leaving 15 bases between them. CDR3 in DNA: TGTGCCATCAGTGAGTCAGGCAACGTCGCGGGGACCCAGTACTTC. Protein sequence: CAISESGNVAGTQYF.

Regarding this clonotype: An end of the junction does not agree with germline; a read error may underlie this. The chain employs TRBV11-2 and TRBJ2-1; D not resolved. CDR3 size: 12 residues. Germline V gives CDR1 SGHAT, CDR2 FQNNGV. This CDR3 reads CVSSLVGNEQFF. The CDR3 DNA follows: TGTGTCAGCAGTCTAGTCGGGAATGAGCAGTTCTTC.

This clonotype was observed at least ten times. The chain carries TRBV6-1 and TRBJ2-5; no reliable D call. V was clipped by 8 bases and J by 0 bases, with 7 bases between them. The V gene's germline CDR1 is MNHNS and CDR2 SASEGT. This CDR3 has 12 amino acids. CDR3 in DNA: TGTGCCAGCGAGACTTACCAAGAGACCCAGTACTTC. Translation: CASETYQETQYF.

The chain employs TRBV11-2 and TRBJ2-7; 8 nucleotides line up with TRBD2. The CDR3 totals 14 residues. Germline V gene data show CDR1 as SGHAT and CDR2 as FQNNGV. The CDR3 DNA is TGTGTTAGCAGCCCCCCGGCGGGAGGAGGGGAGCAGTACTTC. This gives the protein CVSSPPAGGGEQYF.

To note about this clonotype: The CDR3 does not end in the conserved phenylalanine or tryptophan, so this is likely a read error. The gene calls are TRBV10-1 and TRBJ1-1; D may be TRBD1 (5 bases). Germline V gene sequence: CDR1 WNHNN, CDR2 SYGVQD (reference sequence). This CDR3 region has 13 residues. The CDR3 coding sequence is TGCGCGAGCAGTCTGACAGAGAACACTGAAGCTTTCCTT. Protein: CASSLTENTEAFL.

The chain links TRBV12-3 or TRBV12-4 to TRBJ1-5; no definite D call. V lost 0 bases to trimming and J lost 7 bases, with 10 bases between them. The CDR3 runs 14 residues. DNA of the CDR3: TGTGCCAGCAGTTTAGCAATCTCAGACCAGCCCCAGCATTTT. This codes for CASSLAISDQPQHF.

The chain has TRBV7-8 and TRBJ2-1; possible D gene TRBD2, 5 bases. The germline CDR1 and CDR2 sequences are SGHVS and FQNEAQ. Trimming pared 5 bases from V and 3 bases from J, leaving 20 bases between. This CDR3 is built from 17 residues. The CDR3 DNA follows: TGTGCCAGCAGCCCACCTTACCCGGTTAGCGACTACAATGAGCAGTTCTTC. Its translation: CASSPPYPVSDYNEQFF. Filled out from reference TRBV7-8 and TRBJ2-1, the complete variable domain reads GAGVSQSPRYKVAKRGQDVALRCDPISGHVSLFWYQQALGQGPEFLTYFQNEAQLDKSGLPSDRFFAERPEGSVSTLKIQRTQQEDSAVYLCASSPPYPVSDYNEQFFGPGTRLTVL.

Concerning this clonotype: A much larger clonotype is one base distant, so this may be a read error. The J gene is TRBJ2-7, the V gene TRBV28, with D possibly being TRBD1 (5 bases). V dropped 10 bases and J dropped 4 bases, with 20 bases sitting between them. Germline assignment: CDR1 MDHEN and CDR2 SYDVKM. The CDR3 is 14 amino acids. Here the CDR3 reads CANRGAGSLYEQYF. The CDR3 DNA reads as TGTGCCAACAGAGGAGCAGGGTCCTTGTACGAGCAGTACTTC.

Remarks on this clonotype: Since no conserved phenylalanine or tryptophan closes the CDR3, a read error is the likely cause. The chain links TRBV29-1 to TRBJ2-2; perhaps TRBD2 as D (5 bases). The CDR3 has 13 amino acids. Per the germline V gene, CDR1 is SQVTM and CDR2 is ANQGSEA. The CDR3 loop reads CIAWRVNTRELFS. CDR3 bases: TGCATTGCGTGGCGGGTAAACACCAGGGAGCTGTTTTCT.

At least ten counts were recorded for this clonotype. This chain connects TRBV6-5 to TRBJ2-7, with D possibly being TRBD1 (6 bases). The CDR3 is made up of 15 amino acids. The V end was cut by 2 bases, the J end by 6 bases, with 17 bases between. Germline V gene sequence: CDR1 MNHEY, CDR2 SVGAGI. The CDR3 sequence is CASSYGPGMGAEQYF. CDR3 DNA: TGTGCCAGCAGTTACGGCCCGGGAATGGGGGCCGAGCAGTACTTC.

As to this clonotype: One end of the junction is discordant with germline, which a read error may explain. This rearrangement joins TRBV6-1 to TRBJ1-6; D unresolved. CDR1 MNHNS and CDR2 SASEGT come from the germline V gene. The CDR3 extends over 13 amino acids. Written as DNA, the CDR3 is TGTGCCAACATGGAGGCCTATAATTCACCTCTCCACTTT. This encodes CANMEAYNSPLHF.

This clonotype was seen only once. This may stem from a read error, because a much larger clone lies one nucleotide away. The chain has TRBV28 and TRBJ2-3; D unclear. This CDR3 is 11 amino acids long. Germline lookup yields CDR1 MDHEN and CDR2 SYDVKM. As DNA, the CDR3 is TGTGTCAGCAGTATAGGAGATACGCAGTATTTT. It is translated as CVSSIGDTQYF.

On this clonotype itself: The conserved phenylalanine or tryptophan is not found at the CDR3 terminus, so this likely reflects a read error. The limits of the CDR3 on the DNA are not certain, so only TCRdb's listed CDR3 is given. The rearrangement joins TRBV11-2 to TRBJ2-5; TRBD1, the table's D call, was not compared with the DNA. The CDR3 has 13 residues if both end residues are counted. From germline, CDR1 is SGHAT and CDR2 FQNNGV. The CDR3 protein is CGSGGGDQEIQYL.